This T cell receptor (beta chain) was captured by sequencing in a study of PD-1 blockade in classical Hodgkin lymphoma. Data came from immunoSEQ multiplex PCR; TCRdb stores just in-frame clones and leaves some out. Of under 130,000 clones in the sample, roughly 90% were seen once. This clone was seen once. Trimming removed 2 bases at V and 7 bases at J, with 10 bases between. The CDR3 runs to 13 residues. Looked up from germline, CDR1 is SGHDT and CDR2 is YYEEEE. Time point here: cycle 4 day 1 (C4D1), after 6 weeks of nivolumab. Autologous stem cell transplantation was followed by relapse in every patient, and brentuximab vedotin exposure varied.

The receptor was derived from a human donor with classical Hodgkin lymphoma. The rearrangement links TRBV5-6 to TRBJ2-1; D is undetermined. Sequences were derived from peripheral blood mononuclear cells (PBMCs), sampled before the fourth cycle of nivolumab. CDR3 loop: CASSFFVGNEQFF. The DNA of the CDR3 is TGTGCCAGCAGCTTCTTCGTGGGGAATGAGCAGTTCTTC. Drawing the rest from reference TRBV5-6 and TRBJ2-1, the complete variable domain is DAGVTQSPTHLIKTRGQQVTLRCSPKSGHDTVSWYQQALGQGPQFIFQYYEEEERQRGNFPDRFSGHQFPNYSSELNVNALLLGDSALYLCASSFFVGNEQFFGPGTRLTVL.